The 28 T cell receptor beta chains in this list originate from one sample, sequenced in a study of cytomegalovirus exposure and HLA in healthy donors. The PCR made use of 60 Vbeta and 13 Jbeta primers. The data were produced by immunoSEQ multiplex PCR, yet TCRdb's version contains in-frame clones alone and is incomplete. The repertoire has about 180,000 clones, 80% of them found once; the top ten carry around 5.7%. The material sequenced was PBMCs. These receptors were collected from a man aged 40-55 years in good health and CMV-seronegative.

This clone has just a few counts. The V and J genes are TRBV2 and TRBJ2-3; 8 nucleotides line up with TRBD2. The CDR3 spans 15 residues. Germline CDR1 is SNHLY and CDR2 is FYNNEI. Germline trimming cut 4 bases from V and 0 bases from J; bases unmatched to any gene: 3. The DNA for the CDR3 is TGTGCCAGCAGTGTAGCGGGGCCAAGCACAGATACGCAGTATTTT. Protein: CASSVAGPSTDTQYF.

This chain joins TRBV4-3 and TRBJ2-2, with 10 bases fitting TRBD2. The V segment lost 0 bases and the J segment 0 bases; nucleotides outside the gene matches: 1. CDR1 and CDR2 (germline): LGHNA, YSLEER. The CDR3 is made up of 17 amino acids. The CDR3 DNA reads TGCGCCAGCAGCCAAGAACTAGCGGGAACGAACACCGGGGAGCTGTTTTTT. Translation gives CASSQELAGTNTGELFF.

This rearrangement joins TRBV5-4 to TRBJ2-7, with 9 bases that match TRBD1. The length of the CDR3 is 14 residues. Losses at the gene ends were 5 bases for V and 3 bases for J; bases not matched to a gene: 6. CDR1 is SGHNT, CDR2 YYREEE, per germline (reference sequence). CDR3 amino acids: CASSSGTGNYEQYF. The DNA for the CDR3 is TGTGCCAGCAGTTCTGGGACAGGGAACTACGAGCAGTACTTC.

This chain connects TRBV5-8 to TRBJ1-2, with 8 bases matching TRBD1. CDR1 is SGHTS and CDR2 is YDEGEE in the germline V gene. V was clipped by 1 base and J by 6 bases; unmatched bases: 5. CDR3 length: 14 residues. CDR3 loop: CASSLNRGMDGYTF. The CDR3 DNA sequence: TGTGCCAGCAGCTTGAACAGGGGGATGGATGGCTACACCTTC.

The V and J genes are TRBV18 and TRBJ2-5; 9 nucleotides line up with TRBD1. Trimming at V came to 5 bases and at J to 11 bases, leaving 6 bases not matched to a gene. Per the germline V gene, CDR1 is KGHSH and CDR2 is LQKENI. This CDR3 contains 12 residues. The CDR3, as DNA: TGTGCCAGCTCATTGGGACAGGGAGAGCAGTACTTC. This gives the protein CASSLGQGEQYF. The entire variable domain, with the rest obtained from reference TRBV18 and TRBJ2-5, is as follows: NAGVMQNPRHLVRRRGQEARLRCSPMKGHSHVYWYRQLPEEGLKFMVYLQKENIIDESGMPKERFSAEFPKEGPSILRIQQVVRGDSAAYFCASSLGQGEQYFGPGTRLLVL.

The chain joins TRBV6-1 to TRBJ1-2; no clear D gene. Per germline, CDR1 MNHNS and CDR2 SASEGT. The CDR3 spans 15 residues. V dropped 2 bases and J dropped 5 bases, with 15 bases sitting between them. In DNA form, the CDR3 reads TGTGCCAGCAGTGAATCCCTCGTTCGGGGTTATGGCTACACCTTC. Amino acid sequence: CASSESLVRGYGYTF.

The V gene is TRBV6-4, the J gene TRBJ2-3; 10 nucleotides line up with TRBD2. Trimming cost V 7 bases and J 0 bases; bases outside gene matches: 1. CDR3 length equals 14 residues. The germline gives CDR1 MRHNA, CDR2 SNTAGT. DNA of the CDR3: TGTGCCAGCAAAGCGGGAGGGAGCACAGATACGCAGTATTTT. Amino acids: CASKAGGSTDTQYF.

This chain uses TRBV29-1 with TRBJ1-5; D is uncertain. The germline V and J ends were trimmed by 5 bases and 0 bases, with 8 bases remaining between them. Germline V gives CDR1 SQVTM, CDR2 ANQGSEA. This CDR3 spans 13 amino acids. In nucleotides, the CDR3 is TGCAGCGTTCGAGGGAGTAGCAATCAGCCCCAGCATTTT. Translating it yields CSVRGSSNQPQHF.

This sequence joins TRBV7-6 and TRBJ2-7, with TRBD1 identical over 10 bases. The CDR3 runs to 14 residues. The germline V gene has CDR1 SGHVS and CDR2 FNYEAQ. V gave up 7 bases and J gave up 2 bases; unmatched junction bases: 5. CDR3 nucleotide sequence: TGTGCCAGCACCACCGGACAGGGGGCCTACGAGCAGTACTTC. It codes for CASTTGQGAYEQYF.

This sequence joins TRBV7-3 and TRBJ2-3; TRBD2 matches at 9 bases. V shed 1 base, J shed 6 bases, and the junction held 8 bases outside the gene matches. The CDR3 loop spans 16 amino acids. Germline V gives CDR1 SGHTA, CDR2 FQGTGA. The CDR3 loop reads CASSLIGAGGGDTQYF. As DNA, the CDR3 is TGTGCCAGCAGCTTAATCGGTGCGGGAGGGGGGGATACGCAGTATTTT. Drawing the rest from reference TRBV7-3 and TRBJ2-3, the complete variable domain is GAGVSQTPSNKVTEKGKYVELRCDPISGHTALYWYRQSLGQGPEFLIYFQGTGAADDSGLPNDRFFAVRPEGSVSTLKIQRTERGDSAVYLCASSLIGAGGGDTQYFGPGTRLTVL.

This clone turned up a few times. The chain links TRBV10-1 to TRBJ2-3; D unresolved. This CDR3 comprises 14 residues. The V end lost 8 bases, the J end lost 3 bases, and 15 bases lay between the germline ends. The V gene's germline CDR1 is WNHNN and CDR2 SYGVQD (reference sequence). The CDR3: CASGDPRSTDTQYF. As DNA, the CDR3 is TGCGCCAGCGGAGACCCGCGGTCGACAGATACGCAGTATTTT.

The chain links TRBV7-9 to TRBJ2-5, with 7 bases lining up with TRBD2. Near its end, the DNA agrees better with TRBJ2-7, so the J call may be wrong. Germline-derived CDR1 and CDR2 are SEHNR and FQNEAQ (reference sequence). This CDR3 is 13 amino acids long. The CDR3 DNA sequence: TGTGCCAGCAGCATCGGCGGGGGCTACGAGCAGTACTTC. It codes for CASSIGGGYEQYF.

The chain joins TRBV7-9 to TRBJ2-1; 9 positions agree with TRBD2. The CDR3 loop spans 14 amino acids. Germline CDR1 SEHNR, CDR2 FQNEAQ (reference sequence). V lost 3 bases, J lost 5 bases, and 2 bases stayed unmatched. The CDR3 sequence is CASSFGTSHNEQFF. CDR3 bases: TGTGCCAGCAGCTTCGGGACTAGCCACAATGAGCAGTTCTTC.

The genes are TRBV7-8 and TRBJ2-5; D is uncertain. Between the trimmed V and J ends, which lost 1 base and 5 bases, there was a span of 5 bases. CDR1 and CDR2 (germline): SGHVS, FQNEAQ. The CDR3 covers 12 residues. The CDR3 sequence is CASSLEEETQYF. The CDR3 DNA reads as TGTGCCAGCAGCTTAGAGGAGGAGACCCAGTACTTC. The entire variable domain, with the rest obtained from reference TRBV7-8 and TRBJ2-5, is as follows: GAGVSQSPRYKVAKRGQDVALRCDPISGHVSLFWYQQALGQGPEFLTYFQNEAQLDKSGLPSDRFFAERPEGSVSTLKIQRTQQEDSAVYLCASSLEEETQYFGPGTRLLVL.

V gene TRBV4-3 combines with J gene TRBJ2-7; the match to TRBD1 covers 10 bases. Germline CDR1 and CDR2: LGHNA and YSLEER. CDR3 length equals 14 residues. V lost 6 bases to trimming and J lost 8 bases; unmatched junction nucleotides: 10. CDR3 amino acids: CASSPGQGSVKQYF. The CDR3 DNA reads TGCGCCAGCAGTCCGGGACAGGGGTCCGTCAAGCAGTACTTC.

This clone was counted only a few times. V gene TRBV19 combines with J gene TRBJ1-5; no definite D call. V dropped 8 bases and J dropped 7 bases, with 18 bases sitting between them. This CDR3 spans 14 amino acids. Germline assignment: CDR1 LNHDA and CDR2 SQIVND (reference sequence). CDR3 bases: TGTGCCAGTTCCCGCCGCGGGGAGGAGCAGCCCCAGCATTTT. Its protein is CASSRRGEEQPQHF.

The chain couples TRBV11-1 to TRBJ2-5, with 7 bases lining up with TRBD1. The CDR3 loop spans 15 amino acids. The ends lost 5 bases at V and 11 bases at J; junction bases unmatched: 17. Germline CDR1 reads SGHAT; CDR2 reads FQDESV (reference sequence). The DNA of the CDR3 is TGTGCCAGCAGCGGAACCGGGACAGTAAAGGGTGGGCAGTACTTC. Translating gives CASSGTGTVKGGQYF.

The chain uses TRBV11-2 and TRBJ1-4; 10 bases line up with TRBD1. The CDR3 runs 16 residues. V lost 3 bases, J lost 0 bases, and 1 base stayed unmatched. Germline values: CDR1 SGHAT, CDR2 FQNNGV. This CDR3 reads CASSLGTGATNEKLFF. The DNA of the CDR3 is TGTGCCAGCAGCTTGGGGACAGGGGCAACTAATGAAAAACTGTTTTTT.

The chain couples TRBV6-6 to TRBJ2-5; D unclear. The CDR3 runs to 12 residues. The germline CDR1 and CDR2 sequences are MNHNY and SVGAGI (reference sequence). With 8 bases removed from V and 5 bases from J, the gap between germline ends came to 12 bases. CDR3 residues: CASSDGLETQYF. In DNA form, the CDR3 reads TGTGCCAGCTCCGACGGGTTGGAGACCCAGTACTTC.

The chain couples TRBV5-6 to TRBJ2-7, with 11 bases matching TRBD2. The ends lost 1 base at V and 7 bases at J; junction bases unmatched: 7. The germline CDR1 and CDR2 sequences are SGHDT and YYEEEE. The CDR3 contains 15 residues. The CDR3 is CASSLWNSGRGEQYF. CDR3 in DNA: TGTGCCAGCAGCTTGTGGAATAGCGGGAGGGGAGAGCAGTACTTC.

The CDR3 DNA follows: TGCGCCAGCAGCACGGGACAGGGGGTCATGGGTGAAAAACTGTTTTTT. This encodes CASSTGQGVMGEKLFF. This chain links TRBV5-1 with TRBJ1-4; TRBD1 matches at 11 bases. V lost 4 bases and J lost 7; bases outside the gene matches: 9. The CDR3 contains 16 residues. The germline CDR1 and CDR2 sequences are SGHRS and YFSETQ.

The V call is TRBV10-1, the J call TRBJ1-5; the match to TRBD1 covers 10 bases. V gave up 5 bases and J gave up 4 bases; unmatched junction bases: 5. Germline V lookup: CDR1 WNHNN, CDR2 SYGVQD (reference sequence). The CDR3 runs 15 residues. The CDR3 nucleotides read TGCGCCAGCAGTTCCGGGACAGGGGAAAATCAGCCCCAGCATTTT. Protein sequence: CASSSGTGENQPQHF.

This chain links TRBV2 with TRBJ2-7; a weak D match, TRBD1 (6 bases). The CDR3 has 13 residues. The V end was cut by 5 bases, the J end by 3 bases, with 11 bases between. The V gene's germline CDR1 is SNHLY and CDR2 FYNNEI. The CDR3 reads CASSFGQIYEQYF. CDR3 DNA: TGTGCCAGCAGTTTTGGACAGATCTACGAGCAGTACTTC.

This clone showed up just once. The chain links TRBV18 to TRBJ1-2; weak D call: TRBD1 (6 bases). Trimming cost V 2 bases and J 6 bases, with 10 bases left between them. This CDR3 region has 13 residues. Germline lookup yields CDR1 KGHSH and CDR2 LQKENI. CDR3 sequence (DNA): TGTGCCAGCTCACCAGGGGGCTGGGATGGCTACACCTTC. This encodes CASSPGGWDGYTF. Variable domain in full (rest from reference TRBV18 and TRBJ1-2): NAGVMQNPRHLVRRRGQEARLRCSPMKGHSHVYWYRQLPEEGLKFMVYLQKENIIDESGMPKERFSAEFPKEGPSILRIQQVVRGDSAAYFCASSPGGWDGYTFGSGTRLTVV.

The chain has TRBV6-5 and TRBJ2-3, with D possibly TRBD2 on 5 matching bases. CDR1 and CDR2 from the germline V gene are MNHEY and SVGAGI. CDR3 length equals 14 residues. With 2 bases removed from V and 1 base from J, the gap between germline ends came to 7 bases. Here the CDR3 DNA reads TGTGCCAGCAGTTACGAGGGAGGCACAGATACGCAGTATTTT. Amino acid sequence: CASSYEGGTDTQYF.

The chain employs TRBV7-2 and TRBJ2-3; unclear D gene. There are 17 residues in the CDR3. V lost 1 base and J lost 2, with 16 bases in between. Germline values: CDR1 SGHTA, CDR2 FQGNSA. DNA of the CDR3: TGTGCCAGCAGCTTAGAAGACTGGCCCGATCCCACAGATACGCAGTATTTT. Its translation is CASSLEDWPDPTDTQYF.

The CDR3 DNA sequence: TGTGCCAGCAGCACCGGGACTAGCGGGAGGCAAGAGACCCAGTACTTC. Its protein product is CASSTGTSGRQETQYF. The V and J genes are TRBV5-4 and TRBJ2-5; the match to TRBD2 covers 15 bases. The CDR3 spans 16 residues. Germline V lookup: CDR1 SGHNT, CDR2 YYREEE (reference sequence). Unmatched junction bases numbered 3, after V lost 4 bases and J lost 2 bases. The whole variable domain, filled in from reference TRBV5-4 and TRBJ2-5, reads ETGVTQSPTHLIKTRGQQVTLRCSSQSGHNTVSWYQQALGQGPQFIFQYYREEENGRGNFPPRFSGLQFPNYSSELNVNALELDDSALYLCASSTGTSGRQETQYFGPGTRLLVL.

This clone has only a few counts. The chain couples TRBV7-2 to TRBJ2-5; a weak D match, TRBD1 (6 bases). The CDR3 runs 15 residues. The V gene's germline CDR1 is SGHTA and CDR2 FQGNSA. Trimming removed 5 bases at V and 2 bases at J, with 15 bases between. CDR3 in DNA: TGTGCCAGCAGCGCCCAGGGGAGCGGACAAGAGACCCAGTACTTC. This encodes CASSAQGSGQETQYF.